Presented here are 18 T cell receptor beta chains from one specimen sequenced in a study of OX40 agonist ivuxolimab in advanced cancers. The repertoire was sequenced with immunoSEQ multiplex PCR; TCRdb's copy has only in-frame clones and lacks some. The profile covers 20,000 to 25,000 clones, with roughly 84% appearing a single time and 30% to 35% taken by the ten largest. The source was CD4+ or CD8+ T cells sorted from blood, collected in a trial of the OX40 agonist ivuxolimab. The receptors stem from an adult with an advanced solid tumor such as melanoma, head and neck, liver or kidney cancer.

The CDR3 is CASSGNRFYEQYF. Written as DNA, the CDR3 is TGTGCCAGCAGCGGGAACAGGTTTTACGAGCAGTACTTC. This chain uses TRBV7-9 with TRBJ2-7; possible D gene TRBD1, 5 bases. The length of the CDR3 is 13 residues. Germline-derived CDR1 and CDR2 are SEHNR and FQNEAQ (reference sequence). V shed 5 bases and J shed 4 bases, with 12 bases lying between them.

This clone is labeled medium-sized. In DNA form, the CDR3 reads TGTGCCAGCAGCCCCCTCCGACAGGGGAACACTGAAGCTTTCTTT. This encodes CASSPLRQGNTEAFF. This sequence joins TRBV7-8 and TRBJ1-1, with 7 positions matching TRBD1. CDR1 is SGHVS and CDR2 is FQNEAQ in the germline V gene. Trimming removed 5 bases from V and 1 base from J; junction bases left unmatched: 7. The CDR3 sequence is 15 residues long.

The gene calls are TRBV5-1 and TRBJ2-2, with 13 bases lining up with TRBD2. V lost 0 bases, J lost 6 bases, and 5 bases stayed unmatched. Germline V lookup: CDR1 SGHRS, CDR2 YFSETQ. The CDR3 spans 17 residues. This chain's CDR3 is CASSLAGTSGNPGELFF. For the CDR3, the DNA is TGCGCCAGCAGCTTGGCCGGGACTAGCGGGAATCCCGGGGAGCTGTTTTTT.

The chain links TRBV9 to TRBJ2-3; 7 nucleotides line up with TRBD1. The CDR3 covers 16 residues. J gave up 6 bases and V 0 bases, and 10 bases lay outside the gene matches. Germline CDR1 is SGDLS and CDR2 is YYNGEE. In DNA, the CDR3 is TGTGCCAGCAGCGTAGACTTAGGGGGCGCGTCTGATACGCAGTATTTT. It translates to CASSVDLGGASDTQYF. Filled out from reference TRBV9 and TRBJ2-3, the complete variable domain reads DSGVTQTPKHLITATGQRVTLRCSPRSGDLSVYWYQQSLDQGLQFLIQYYNGEERAKGNILERFSAQQFPDLHSELNLSSLELGDSALYFCASSVDLGGASDTQYFGPGTRLTVL.

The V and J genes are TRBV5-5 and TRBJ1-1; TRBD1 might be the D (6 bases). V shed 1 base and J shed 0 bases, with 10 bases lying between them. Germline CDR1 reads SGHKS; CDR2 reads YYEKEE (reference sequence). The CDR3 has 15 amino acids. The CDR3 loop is CASSLTGQLNTEAFF. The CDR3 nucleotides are TGTGCCAGCAGCTTGACGGGACAATTGAACACTGAAGCTTTCTTT.

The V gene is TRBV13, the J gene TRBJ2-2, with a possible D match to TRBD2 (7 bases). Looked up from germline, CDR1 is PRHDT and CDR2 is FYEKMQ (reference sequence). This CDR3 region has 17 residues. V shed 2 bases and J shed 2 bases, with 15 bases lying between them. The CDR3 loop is CASSLSGEGVNTGELFF. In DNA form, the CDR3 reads TGTGCCAGCAGCTTAAGCGGGGAGGGGGTAAACACCGGGGAGCTGTTTTTT.

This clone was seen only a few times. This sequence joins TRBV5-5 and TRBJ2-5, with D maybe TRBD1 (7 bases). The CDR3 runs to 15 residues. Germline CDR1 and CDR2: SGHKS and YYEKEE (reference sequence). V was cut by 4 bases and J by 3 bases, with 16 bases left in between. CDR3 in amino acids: CASSAEDRTKETQYF. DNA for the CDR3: TGTGCCAGCAGCGCGGAGGACAGGACTAAAGAGACCCAGTACTTC.

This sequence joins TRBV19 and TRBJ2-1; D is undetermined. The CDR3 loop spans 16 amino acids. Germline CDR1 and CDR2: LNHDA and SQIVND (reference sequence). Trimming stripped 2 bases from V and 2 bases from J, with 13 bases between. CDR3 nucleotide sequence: TGTGCCAGTAGTATATACCCAGGCCTAGCCTACAATGAGCAGTTCTTC. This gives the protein CASSIYPGLAYNEQFF.

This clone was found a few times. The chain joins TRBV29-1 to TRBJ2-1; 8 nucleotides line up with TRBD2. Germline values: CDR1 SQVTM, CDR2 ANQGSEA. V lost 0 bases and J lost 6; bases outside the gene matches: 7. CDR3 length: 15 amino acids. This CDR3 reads CSVEDPAGVVNEQFF. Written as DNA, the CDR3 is TGCAGCGTTGAAGATCCAGCGGGAGTCGTCAATGAGCAGTTCTTC.

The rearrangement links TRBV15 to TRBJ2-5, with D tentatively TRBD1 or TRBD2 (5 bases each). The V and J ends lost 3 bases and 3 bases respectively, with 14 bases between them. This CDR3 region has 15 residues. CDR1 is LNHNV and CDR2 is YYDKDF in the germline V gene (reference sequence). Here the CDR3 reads CATSREDQGEETQYF. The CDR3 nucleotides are TGTGCCACCAGCAGGGAAGATCAGGGAGAAGAGACCCAGTACTTC.

This chain's CDR3 is CASSQTLLQGDKETQYF. DNA for the CDR3: TGTGCCAGCAGCCAGACGCTCCTACAGGGGGATAAAGAGACCCAGTACTTC. The chain recombines TRBV16 with TRBJ2-5, with 8 bases identical to TRBD1. The V gene's germline CDR1 is KGHSY and CDR2 FQNENV. The CDR3 is made up of 17 amino acids. V shed 3 bases and J 3 bases; nucleotides not matched to a gene: 12.

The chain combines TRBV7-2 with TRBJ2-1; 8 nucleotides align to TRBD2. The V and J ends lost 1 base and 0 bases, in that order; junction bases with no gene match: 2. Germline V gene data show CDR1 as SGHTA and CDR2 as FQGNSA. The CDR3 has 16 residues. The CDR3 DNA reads TGTGCCAGCAGCTTAGGACTAGCGCTCTCCTACAATGAGCAGTTCTTC. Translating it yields CASSLGLALSYNEQFF.

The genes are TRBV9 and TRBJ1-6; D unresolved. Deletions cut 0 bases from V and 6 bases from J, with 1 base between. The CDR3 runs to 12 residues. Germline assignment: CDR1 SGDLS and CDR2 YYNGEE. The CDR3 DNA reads TGTGCCAGCAGCGTAGCTAATTCACCCCTCCACTTT. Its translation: CASSVANSPLHF.

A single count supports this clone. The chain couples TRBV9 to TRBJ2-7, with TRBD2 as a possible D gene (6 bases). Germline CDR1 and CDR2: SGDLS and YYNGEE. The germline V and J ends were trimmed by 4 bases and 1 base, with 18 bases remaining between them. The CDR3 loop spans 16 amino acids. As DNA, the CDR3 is TGTGCCAGCAGCCCCTCCCTCGCGGGGTGGTCCTACGAGCAGTACTTC. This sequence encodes CASSPSLAGWSYEQYF.

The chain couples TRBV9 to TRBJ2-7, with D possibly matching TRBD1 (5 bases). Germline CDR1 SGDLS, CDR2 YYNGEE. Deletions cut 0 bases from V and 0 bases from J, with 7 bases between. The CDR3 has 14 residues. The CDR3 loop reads CASSVGGSSYEQYF. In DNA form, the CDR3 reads TGTGCCAGCAGCGTAGGGGGCAGCTCCTACGAGCAGTACTTC.

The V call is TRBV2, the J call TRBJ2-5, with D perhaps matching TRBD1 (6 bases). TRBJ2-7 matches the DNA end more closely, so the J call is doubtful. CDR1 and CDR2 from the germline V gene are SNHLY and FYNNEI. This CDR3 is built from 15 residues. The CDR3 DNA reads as TGTGCCAGCAGTGACCCCGGGACACGGACCGACGAGCAGTACTTC. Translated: CASSDPGTRTDEQYF.

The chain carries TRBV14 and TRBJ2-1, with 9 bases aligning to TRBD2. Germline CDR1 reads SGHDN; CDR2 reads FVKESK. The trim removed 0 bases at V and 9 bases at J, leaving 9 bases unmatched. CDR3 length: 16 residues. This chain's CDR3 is CASSQEGGTSFIEQFF. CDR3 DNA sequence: TGTGCCAGCAGCCAAGAAGGGGGGACTAGCTTCATTGAGCAGTTCTTC.

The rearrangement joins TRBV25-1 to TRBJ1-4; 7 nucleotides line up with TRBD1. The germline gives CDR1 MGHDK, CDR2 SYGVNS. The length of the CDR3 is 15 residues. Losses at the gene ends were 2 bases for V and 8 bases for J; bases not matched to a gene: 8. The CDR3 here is CASSEDRALQEKLFF. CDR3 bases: TGTGCCAGCAGTGAAGACAGGGCCTTGCAGGAAAAACTGTTTTTT.